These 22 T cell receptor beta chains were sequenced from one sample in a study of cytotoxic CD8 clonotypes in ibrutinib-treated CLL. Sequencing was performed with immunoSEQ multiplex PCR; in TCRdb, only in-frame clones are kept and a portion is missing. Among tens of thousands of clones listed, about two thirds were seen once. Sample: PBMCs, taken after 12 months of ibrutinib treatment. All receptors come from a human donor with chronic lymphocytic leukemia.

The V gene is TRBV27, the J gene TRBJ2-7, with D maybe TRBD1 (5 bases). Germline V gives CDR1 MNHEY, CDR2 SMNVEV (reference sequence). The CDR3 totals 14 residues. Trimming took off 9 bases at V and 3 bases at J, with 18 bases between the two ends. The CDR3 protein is CASGPSGHLYEQYF. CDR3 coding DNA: TGTGCCAGTGGGCCTTCAGGGCATCTCTACGAGCAGTACTTC.

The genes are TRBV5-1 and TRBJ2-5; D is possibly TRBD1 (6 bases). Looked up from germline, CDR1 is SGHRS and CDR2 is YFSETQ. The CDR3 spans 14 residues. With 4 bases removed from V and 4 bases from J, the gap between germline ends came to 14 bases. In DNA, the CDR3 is TGCGCCAGCAGCCCTGGGACAACGGGAGAGACCCAGTACTTC. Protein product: CASSPGTTGETQYF. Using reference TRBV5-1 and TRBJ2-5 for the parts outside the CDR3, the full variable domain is KAGVTQTPRYLIKTRGQQVTLSCSPISGHRSVSWYQQTPGQGLQFLFEYFSETQRNKGNFPGRFSGRQFSNSRSEMNVSTLELGDSALYLCASSPGTTGETQYFGPGTRLLVL.

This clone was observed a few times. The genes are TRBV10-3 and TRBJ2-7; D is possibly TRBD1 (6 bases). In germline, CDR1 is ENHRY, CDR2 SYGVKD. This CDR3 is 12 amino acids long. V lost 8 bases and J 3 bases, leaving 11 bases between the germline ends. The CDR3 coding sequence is TGTGCCATCGCCTACAGGGACTACGAGCAGTACTTC. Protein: CAIAYRDYEQYF.

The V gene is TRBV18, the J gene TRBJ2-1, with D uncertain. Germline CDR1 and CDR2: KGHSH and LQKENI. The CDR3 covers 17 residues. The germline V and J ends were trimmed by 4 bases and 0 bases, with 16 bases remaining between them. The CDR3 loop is CASSQTGWRSSYNEQFF. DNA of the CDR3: TGTGCCAGCTCACAAACCGGTTGGCGGAGCTCCTACAATGAGCAGTTCTTC. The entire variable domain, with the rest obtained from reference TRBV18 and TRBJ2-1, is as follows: NAGVMQNPRHLVRRRGQEARLRCSPMKGHSHVYWYRQLPEEGLKFMVYLQKENIIDESGMPKERFSAEFPKEGPSILRIQQVVRGDSAAYFCASSQTGWRSSYNEQFFGPGTRLTVL.

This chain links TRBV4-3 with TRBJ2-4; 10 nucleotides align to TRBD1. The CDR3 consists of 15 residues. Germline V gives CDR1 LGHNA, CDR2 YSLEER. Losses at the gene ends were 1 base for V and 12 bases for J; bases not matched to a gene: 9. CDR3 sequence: CASSQALDRGVTQYF. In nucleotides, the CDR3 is TGCGCCAGCAGCCAAGCCCTGGACAGGGGGGTCACTCAGTACTTC.

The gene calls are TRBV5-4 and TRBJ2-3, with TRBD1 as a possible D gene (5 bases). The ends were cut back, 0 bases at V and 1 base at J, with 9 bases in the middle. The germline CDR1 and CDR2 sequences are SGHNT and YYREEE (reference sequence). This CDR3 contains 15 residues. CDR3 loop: CASSLDWGGTDTQYF. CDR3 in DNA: TGTGCCAGCAGCTTGGATTGGGGCGGCACAGATACGCAGTATTTT.

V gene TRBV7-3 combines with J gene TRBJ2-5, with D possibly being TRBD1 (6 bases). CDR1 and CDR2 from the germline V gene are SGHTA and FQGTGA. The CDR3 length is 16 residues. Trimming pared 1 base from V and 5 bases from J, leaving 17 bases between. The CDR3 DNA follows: TGTGCCAGCAGCTTAAAGGGGGACCTCCCACGGGAGACCCAGTACTTC. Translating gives CASSLKGDLPRETQYF.

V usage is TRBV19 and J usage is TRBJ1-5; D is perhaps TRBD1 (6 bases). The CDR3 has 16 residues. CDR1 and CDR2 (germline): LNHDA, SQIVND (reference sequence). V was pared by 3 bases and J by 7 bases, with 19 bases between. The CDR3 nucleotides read TGTGCCAGTAGTATTTTAGGCGTCGGCAGGGGCCAGCCCCAGCATTTT. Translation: CASSILGVGRGQPQHF. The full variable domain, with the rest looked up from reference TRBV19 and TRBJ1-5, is DGGITQSPKYLFRKEGQNVTLSCEQNLNHDAMYWYRQDPGQGLRLIYYSQIVNDFQKGDIAEGYSVSREKKESFPLTVTSAQKNPTAFYLCASSILGVGRGQPQHFGDGTRLSIL.

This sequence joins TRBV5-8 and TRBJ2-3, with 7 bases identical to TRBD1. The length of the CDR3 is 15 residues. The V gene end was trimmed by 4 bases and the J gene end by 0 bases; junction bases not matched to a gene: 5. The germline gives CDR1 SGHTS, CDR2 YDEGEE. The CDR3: CASSRYRGSTDTQYF. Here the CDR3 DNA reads TGTGCCAGCAGCCGTTACAGGGGCAGCACAGATACGCAGTATTTT. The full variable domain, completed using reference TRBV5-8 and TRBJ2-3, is EAGVTQSPTHLIKTRGQQATLRCSPISGHTSVYWYQQALGLGLQFLLWYDEGEERNRGNFPPRFSGRQFPNYSSELNVNALELEDSALYLCASSRYRGSTDTQYFGPGTRLTVL.

CDR3 sequence (DNA): TGTGCCAGCAGCTTATCGAGGGACAGGGGCTACGAGCAGTACTTC. This encodes CASSLSRDRGYEQYF. The chain carries TRBV7-2 and TRBJ2-7; TRBD1 agrees at 10 bases. Germline assignment: CDR1 SGHTA and CDR2 FQGNSA. The V gene end was trimmed by 2 bases and the J gene end by 3 bases; junction bases not matched to a gene: 4. This CDR3 comprises 15 residues.

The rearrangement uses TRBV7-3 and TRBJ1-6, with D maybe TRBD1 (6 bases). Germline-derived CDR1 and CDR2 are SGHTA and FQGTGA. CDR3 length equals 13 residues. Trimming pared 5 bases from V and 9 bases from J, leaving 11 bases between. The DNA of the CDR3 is TGTGCCAGCAGCCGGACAGCCCCTTCACCCCTCCACTTT. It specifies CASSRTAPSPLHF. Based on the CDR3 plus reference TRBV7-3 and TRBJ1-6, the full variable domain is GAGVSQTPSNKVTEKGKYVELRCDPISGHTALYWYRQSLGQGPEFLIYFQGTGAADDSGLPNDRFFAVRPEGSVSTLKIQRTERGDSAVYLCASSRTAPSPLHFGNGTRLTVT.

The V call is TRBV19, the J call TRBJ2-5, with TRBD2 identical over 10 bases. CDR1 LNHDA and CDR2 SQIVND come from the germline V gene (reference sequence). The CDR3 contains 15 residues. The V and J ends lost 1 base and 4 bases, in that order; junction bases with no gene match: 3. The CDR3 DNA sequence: TGTGCCAGTAGTATAGTAGCGGGGGGCCGAGAGACCCAGTACTTC. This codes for CASSIVAGGRETQYF. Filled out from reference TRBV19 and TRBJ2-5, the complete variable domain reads DGGITQSPKYLFRKEGQNVTLSCEQNLNHDAMYWYRQDPGQGLRLIYYSQIVNDFQKGDIAEGYSVSREKKESFPLTVTSAQKNPTAFYLCASSIVAGGRETQYFGPGTRLLVL.

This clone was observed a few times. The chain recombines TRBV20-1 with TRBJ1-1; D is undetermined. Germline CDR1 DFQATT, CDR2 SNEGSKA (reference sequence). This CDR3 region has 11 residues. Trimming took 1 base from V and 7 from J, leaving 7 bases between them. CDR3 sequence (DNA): TGCAGTGCTAGAGGTCGTGGTGAAGCTTTCTTT. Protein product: CSARGRGEAFF.

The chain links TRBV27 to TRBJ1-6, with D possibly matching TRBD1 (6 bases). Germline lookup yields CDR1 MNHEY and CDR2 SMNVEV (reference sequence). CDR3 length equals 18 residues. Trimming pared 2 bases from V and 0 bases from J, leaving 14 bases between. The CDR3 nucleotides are TGTGCCAGCAGTTTAGGCTCCGGGGGGCCCTCCTATAATTCACCCCTCCACTTT. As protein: CASSLGSGGPSYNSPLHF.

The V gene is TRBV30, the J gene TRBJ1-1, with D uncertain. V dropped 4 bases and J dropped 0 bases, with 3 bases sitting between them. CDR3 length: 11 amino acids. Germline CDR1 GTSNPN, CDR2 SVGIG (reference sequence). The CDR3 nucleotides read TGTGCCTGGACAGTGAACACTGAAGCTTTCTTT. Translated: CAWTVNTEAFF. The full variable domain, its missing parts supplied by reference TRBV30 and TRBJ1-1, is SQTIHQWPATLVQPVGSPLSLECTVEGTSNPNLYWYRQAAGRGLQLLFYSVGIGQISSEVPQNLSASRPQDRQFILSSKKLLLSDSGFYLCAWTVNTEAFFGQGTRLTVV.

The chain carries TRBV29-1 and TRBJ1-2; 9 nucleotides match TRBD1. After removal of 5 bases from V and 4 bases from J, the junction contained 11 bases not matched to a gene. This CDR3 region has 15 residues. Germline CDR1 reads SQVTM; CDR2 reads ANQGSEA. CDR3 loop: CSVNDYGTGIYGYTF. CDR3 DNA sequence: TGCAGCGTTAATGACTACGGGACAGGGATCTATGGCTACACCTTC.

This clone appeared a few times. The DNA of the CDR3 is TGTGCCAGCAGCTTGATCCCAGGGGGAGCCAAAAACATTCAGTACTTC. It specifies CASSLIPGGAKNIQYF. The chain combines TRBV5-4 with TRBJ2-4; 7 bases agree with TRBD1. Germline V gene sequence: CDR1 SGHNT, CDR2 YYREEE (reference sequence). After removal of 1 base from V and 0 bases from J, the junction contained 4 bases not matched to a gene. This CDR3 region has 16 residues.

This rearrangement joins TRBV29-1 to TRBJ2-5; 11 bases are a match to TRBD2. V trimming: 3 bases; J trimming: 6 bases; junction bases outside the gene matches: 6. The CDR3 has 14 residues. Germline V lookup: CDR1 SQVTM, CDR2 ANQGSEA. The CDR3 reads CSVDRSGGGKTQYF. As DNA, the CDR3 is TGCAGCGTTGACCGTAGCGGGGGGGGAAAGACCCAGTACTTC.

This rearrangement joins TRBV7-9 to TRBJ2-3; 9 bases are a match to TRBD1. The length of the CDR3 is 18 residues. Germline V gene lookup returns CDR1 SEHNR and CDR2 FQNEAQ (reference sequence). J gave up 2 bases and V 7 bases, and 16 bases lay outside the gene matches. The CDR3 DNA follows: TGTGCCAGCACGATCAGAGGAGCCGGGACAGGGCCCACAGATACGCAGTATTTT. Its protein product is CASTIRGAGTGPTDTQYF.

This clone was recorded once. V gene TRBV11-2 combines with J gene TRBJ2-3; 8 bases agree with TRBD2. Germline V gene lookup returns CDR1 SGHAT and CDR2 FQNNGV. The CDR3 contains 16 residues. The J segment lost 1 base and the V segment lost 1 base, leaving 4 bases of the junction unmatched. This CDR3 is CASSLAGGIGTDTQYF. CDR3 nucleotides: TGTGCCAGCAGCTTAGCGGGGGGGATCGGCACAGATACGCAGTATTTT.

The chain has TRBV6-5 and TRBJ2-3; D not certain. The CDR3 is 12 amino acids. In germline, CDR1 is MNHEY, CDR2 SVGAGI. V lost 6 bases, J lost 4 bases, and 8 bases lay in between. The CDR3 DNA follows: TGTGCCAGCAGAGCTAGGGCAGATACGCAGTATTTT. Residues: CASRARADTQYF.

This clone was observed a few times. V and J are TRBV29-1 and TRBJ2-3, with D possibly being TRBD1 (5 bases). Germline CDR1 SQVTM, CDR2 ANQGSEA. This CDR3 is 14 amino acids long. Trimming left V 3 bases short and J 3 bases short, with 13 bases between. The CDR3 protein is CSVEGWGPTDTQYF. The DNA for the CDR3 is TGCAGCGTTGAGGGCTGGGGCCCTACAGATACGCAGTATTTT.